This T cell receptor (beta chain) is from a study of cytomegalovirus exposure and HLA in healthy donors. The CDR3 loop spans 14 amino acids. CDR1 and CDR2 (germline): SGHRS, YFSETQ. Trimming removed 0 bases at V and 4 bases at J, with 8 bases between. Generated by immunoSEQ multiplex PCR, the TCRdb table keeps only in-frame clones and is missing some. The repertoire holds approximately 70,000 clones, with about 93% as singletons. Sequenced material: PBMCs. This TCR came from a woman aged 18-29 years in good health and CMV-seropositive. This rearrangement joins TRBV5-1 to TRBJ2-1; tentatively, D is TRBD2 (6 bases). CDR3 amino acids: CASSLVADYNEQFF. DNA of the CDR3: TGCGCCAGCAGCTTGGTAGCGGATTACAATGAGCAGTTCTTC.